This TCR beta chain was captured by sequencing in a study of shared clonotypes between healthy human individuals. Between the trimmed V and J ends, which lost 11 bases and 3 bases, there was a span of 14 bases. The V gene's germline CDR1 is MNHEY and CDR2 SMNVEV (reference sequence). This CDR3 comprises 13 residues. TCRdb's table, derived via immunoSEQ multiplex PCR, lists solely in-frame clones and lacks some. The sample has 2 million to 2.5 million clones; 92% are singletons. The sequence derives from a man aged 18 to 35 in good health. Some clones in this sample may be carry-over from other donors' samples. Material for sequencing was naive CD4+ T cells from PBMCs. Subset given: CD45RA+ positively selected. The chain combines TRBV27 with TRBJ1-5; TRBD1 is a possible D gene (5 bases). The CDR3 loop reads CAVGRQYNQPQHF. DNA of the CDR3: TGTGCCGTGGGGAGACAGTACAATCAGCCCCAGCATTTT.